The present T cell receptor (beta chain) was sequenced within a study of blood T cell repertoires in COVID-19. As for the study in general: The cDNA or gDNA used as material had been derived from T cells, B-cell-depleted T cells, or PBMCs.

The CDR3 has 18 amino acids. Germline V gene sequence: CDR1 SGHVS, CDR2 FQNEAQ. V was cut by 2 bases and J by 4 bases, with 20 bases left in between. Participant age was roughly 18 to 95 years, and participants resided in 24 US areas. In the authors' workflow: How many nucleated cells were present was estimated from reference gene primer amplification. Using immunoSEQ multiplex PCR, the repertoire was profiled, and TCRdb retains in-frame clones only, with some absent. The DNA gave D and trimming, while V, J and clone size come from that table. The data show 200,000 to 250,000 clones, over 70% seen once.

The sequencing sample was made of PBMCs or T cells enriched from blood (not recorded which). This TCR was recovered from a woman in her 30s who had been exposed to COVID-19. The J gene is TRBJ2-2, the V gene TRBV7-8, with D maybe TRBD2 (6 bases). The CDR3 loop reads CASSLLEVAGMLTGELFF. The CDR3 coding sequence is TGTGCCAGCAGCTTATTGGAAGTTGCGGGGATGCTCACCGGGGAGCTGTTTTTT. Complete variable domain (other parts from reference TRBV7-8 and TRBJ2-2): GAGVSQSPRYKVAKRGQDVALRCDPISGHVSLFWYQQALGQGPEFLTYFQNEAQLDKSGLPSDRFFAERPEGSVSTLKIQRTQQEDSAVYLCASSLLEVAGMLTGELFFGEGSRLTVL.